The clone carrying this T cell receptor (beta chain) was recorded only once. Its antigen remains unknown. Method: immunoSEQ multiplex PCR; TCRdb's copy keeps in-frame clones and lacks some. The table lists over 100,000 clones, roughly 90% of them singletons. This sample was taken from a study of cytomegalovirus exposure and HLA in healthy donors. Study-level information: The 550 to 700 first-cohort repertoires and the 110 or so validation repertoires shared the same platform, a later analysis reported.

Whole-study findings and limits: In a later analysis, first-cohort TCR clusters were found to tend to co-occur in the 130 or so validation repertoires.

This receptor was obtained from a woman between 18 and 29 years old in good health and CMV-seropositive. The specimen was PBMCs.

The CDR3 loop is CASSSKRGNYGYTF. The CDR3 DNA sequence: TGTGCCAGCAGCTCCAAAAGAGGGAACTATGGCTACACCTTC. The genes are TRBV7-2 and TRBJ1-2, with D unclear. From germline, CDR1 is SGHTA and CDR2 FQGNSA. Trimming pared 4 bases from V and 2 bases from J, leaving 11 bases between. This CDR3 comprises 14 residues.